The present entry profiles one T cell receptor (beta chain) with its context. Its target is unknown. Method: immunoSEQ multiplex PCR; TCRdb's copy keeps in-frame clones and lacks some. The sample yields about 88,000 clones, approximately 81% seen once. Germline CDR1 reads SGHRS; CDR2 reads YFSETQ. The CDR3 has 16 residues. Unmatched junction bases numbered 8, after V lost 0 bases and J lost 5 bases. These data are taken from a study of cytomegalovirus exposure and HLA in healthy donors. Study-wide results and limits: Most TCR sequences were seen very rarely across donors, but some public TCRs occurred in many. According to a subsequent analysis, TCR clusters identified in the first cohort showed a tendency to co-occur across the approximately 120 validation repertoires.

The sequencing input was PBMCs. The receptor was isolated from a woman aged 18 to 35 in good health and CMV-seropositive. This rearrangement joins TRBV5-1 to TRBJ2-3; TRBD2 aligns across 8 bases. CDR3 protein: CASSLAAGGEVDTQYF. CDR3 DNA: TGCGCCAGCAGCTTGGCCGCGGGGGGCGAGGTAGATACGCAGTATTTT.